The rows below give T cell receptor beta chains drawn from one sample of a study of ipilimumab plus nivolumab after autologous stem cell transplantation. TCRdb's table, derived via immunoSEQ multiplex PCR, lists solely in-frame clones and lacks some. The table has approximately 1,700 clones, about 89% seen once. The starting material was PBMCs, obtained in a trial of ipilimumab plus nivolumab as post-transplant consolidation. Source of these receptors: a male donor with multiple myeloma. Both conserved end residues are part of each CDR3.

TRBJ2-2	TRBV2	CASRDRDTGELFF
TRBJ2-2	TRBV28	CASSFRQGPFSGELFF
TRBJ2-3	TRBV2	CASSVRWSADTQYF
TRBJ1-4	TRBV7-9	CASSLERQSRATNEKLFF
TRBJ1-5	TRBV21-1	CASSRHKSDNQPQHF
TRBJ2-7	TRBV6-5	CASSYGGQGVYEQYF
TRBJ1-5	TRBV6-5	CASSYTWDGNQPQHF
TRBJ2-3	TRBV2	CASSVQITDTQYF
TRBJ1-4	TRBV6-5	CASSYQRPRGKLFF
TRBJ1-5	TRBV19	CASSFRRTAHGQPQHF
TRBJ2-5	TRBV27	CASSLFAGSGGAQETQYF
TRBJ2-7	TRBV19	CASSIYPGQAYYEQYF
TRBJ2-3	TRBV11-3	CASSLEPVTDTQYF
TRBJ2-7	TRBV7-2	CASSLHKGGYEQYF
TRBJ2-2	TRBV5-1	CASSLAAGDIGELFF
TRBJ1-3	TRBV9	CASSTLRAGNTIYF
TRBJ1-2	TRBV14	CATAGGNYGYTF
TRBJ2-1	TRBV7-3	CASSLLAGAGYNEQFF
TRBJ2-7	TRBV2	CASGPSGSYEQYF
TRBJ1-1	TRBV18	CASSPGEGRGSEAFF
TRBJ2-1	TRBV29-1	CSAVGQYNEQFF
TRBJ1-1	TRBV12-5	CASGRGVGSANTEAFF
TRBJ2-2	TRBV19	CASSMKGVGTGELFF
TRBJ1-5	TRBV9	CASSVGDRDHYNQPQHF
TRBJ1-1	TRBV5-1	CASSLAGGAVMTEAFF
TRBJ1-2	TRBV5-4	CASSGTRDRGLDGYTF
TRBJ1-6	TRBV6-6	CASSYSTDPDSPLHF
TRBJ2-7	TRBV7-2	CASSLSGQGFYEQYF
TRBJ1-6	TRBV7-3	CASSPGEAGSPLHF
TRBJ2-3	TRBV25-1	CASSDPTTGTGGSDTQYF
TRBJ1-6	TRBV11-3	CASSLGQSNSPLHF
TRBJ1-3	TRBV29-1	CSVDRGPGNTIYF
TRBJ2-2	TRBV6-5	CASSYRVQEGGELFF
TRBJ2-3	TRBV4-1	CASSQVRPPASTDTQYF
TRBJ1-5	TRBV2	CASGGLAGGRNQPQHF
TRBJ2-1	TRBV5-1	CASSSRMTDEQFF
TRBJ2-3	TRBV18	CASSLILVSTDTQYF
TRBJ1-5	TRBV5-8	CASRNQEPQPQHF
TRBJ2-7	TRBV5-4	CASSLGGASGNEQYF
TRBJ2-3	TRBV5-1	CASSSRPGVAVTDTQYF
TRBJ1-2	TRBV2	CASRANYGYTF
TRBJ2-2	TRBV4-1	CASSQASYTGELFF
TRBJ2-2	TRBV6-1	CASSDSSQTGELFF
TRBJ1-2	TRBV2	CASSDRQNYGYTF
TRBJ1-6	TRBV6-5	CASSYSTDPDSPLHF
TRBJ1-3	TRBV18	CASSPDNSGNTIYF
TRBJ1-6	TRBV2	CASSETGAINSPLHF
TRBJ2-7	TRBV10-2	CASSDRQGSYEQYF
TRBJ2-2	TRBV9	CASSVRTGDTGELFF
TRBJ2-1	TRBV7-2	CASSLGQGGEQFF
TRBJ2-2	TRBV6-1	CATEFGGTGELFF